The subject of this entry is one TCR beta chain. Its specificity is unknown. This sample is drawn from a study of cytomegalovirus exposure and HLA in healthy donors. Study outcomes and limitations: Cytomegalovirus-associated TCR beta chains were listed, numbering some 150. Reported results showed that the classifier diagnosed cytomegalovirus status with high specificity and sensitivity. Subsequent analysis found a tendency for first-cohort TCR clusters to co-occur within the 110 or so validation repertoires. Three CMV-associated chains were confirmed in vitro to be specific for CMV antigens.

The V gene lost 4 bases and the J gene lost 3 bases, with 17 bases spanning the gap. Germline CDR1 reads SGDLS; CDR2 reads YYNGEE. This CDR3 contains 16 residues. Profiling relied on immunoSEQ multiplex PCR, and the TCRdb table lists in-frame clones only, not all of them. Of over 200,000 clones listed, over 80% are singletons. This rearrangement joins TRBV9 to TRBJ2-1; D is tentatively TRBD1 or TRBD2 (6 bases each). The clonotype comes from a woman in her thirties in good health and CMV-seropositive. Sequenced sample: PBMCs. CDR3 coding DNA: TGTGCCAGCAGCACCCCCGAGGGGGGTAACTACAATGAGCAGTTCTTC. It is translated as CASSTPEGGNYNEQFF.